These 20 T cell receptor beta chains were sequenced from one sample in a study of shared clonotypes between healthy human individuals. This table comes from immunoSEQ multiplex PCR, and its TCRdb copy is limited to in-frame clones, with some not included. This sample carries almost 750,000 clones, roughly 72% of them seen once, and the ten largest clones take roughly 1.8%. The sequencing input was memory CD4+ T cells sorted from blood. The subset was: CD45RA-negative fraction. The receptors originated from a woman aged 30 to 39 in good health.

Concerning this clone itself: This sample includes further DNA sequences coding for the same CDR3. The CDR3 coding sequence is TGCGCCAGCAGCCCAAGCACAGATACGCAGTATTTT. Amino acid sequence: CASSPSTDTQYF. The rearrangement uses TRBV5-1 and TRBJ2-3; D gene uncertain. The CDR3 is 12 amino acids. V lost 4 bases, J lost 0 bases, and 3 bases lay in between. Per the germline V gene, CDR1 is SGHRS and CDR2 is YFSETQ. The full variable domain, in which reference TRBV5-1 and TRBJ2-3 provide the parts outside the CDR3, is KAGVTQTPRYLIKTRGQQVTLSCSPISGHRSVSWYQQTPGQGLQFLFEYFSETQRNKGNFPGRFSGRQFSNSRSEMNVSTLELGDSALYLCASSPSTDTQYFGPGTRLTVL.

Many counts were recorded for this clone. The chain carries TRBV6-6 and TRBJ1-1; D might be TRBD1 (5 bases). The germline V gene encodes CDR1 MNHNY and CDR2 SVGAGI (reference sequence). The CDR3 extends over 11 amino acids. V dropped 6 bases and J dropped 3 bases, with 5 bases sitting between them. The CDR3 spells CASSRDTEAFF. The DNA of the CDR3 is TGTGCCAGCAGCAGGGACACTGAAGCTTTCTTT.

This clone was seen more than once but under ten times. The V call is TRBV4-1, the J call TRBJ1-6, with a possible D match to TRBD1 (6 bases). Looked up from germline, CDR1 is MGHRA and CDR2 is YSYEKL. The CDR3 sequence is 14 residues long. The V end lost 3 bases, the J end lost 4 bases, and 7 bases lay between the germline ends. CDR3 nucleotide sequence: TGCGCCAGCAGCCACCAGGGGTATAATTCACCCCTCCACTTT. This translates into CASSHQGYNSPLHF.

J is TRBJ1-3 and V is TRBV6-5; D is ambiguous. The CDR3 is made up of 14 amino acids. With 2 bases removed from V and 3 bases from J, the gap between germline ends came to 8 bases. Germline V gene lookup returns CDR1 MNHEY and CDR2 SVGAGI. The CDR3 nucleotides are TGTGCCAGCAGTTACCGGGGTGGTGGAAACACCATATATTTT. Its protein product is CASSYRGGGNTIYF.

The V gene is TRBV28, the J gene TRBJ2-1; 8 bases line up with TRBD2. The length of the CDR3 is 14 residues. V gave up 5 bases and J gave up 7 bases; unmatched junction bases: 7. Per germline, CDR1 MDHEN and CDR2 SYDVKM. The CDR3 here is CASSPGGMGNEQFF. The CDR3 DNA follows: TGTGCCAGCAGTCCGGGGGGGATGGGGAATGAGCAGTTCTTC.

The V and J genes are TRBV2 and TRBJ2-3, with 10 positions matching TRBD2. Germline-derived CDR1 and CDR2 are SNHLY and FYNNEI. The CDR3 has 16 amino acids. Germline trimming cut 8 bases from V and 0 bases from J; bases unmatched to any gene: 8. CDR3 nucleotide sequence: TGTGCCAGCTCTAGGACTAGCGGTTCTAGCACAGATACGCAGTATTTT. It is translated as CASSRTSGSSTDTQYF.

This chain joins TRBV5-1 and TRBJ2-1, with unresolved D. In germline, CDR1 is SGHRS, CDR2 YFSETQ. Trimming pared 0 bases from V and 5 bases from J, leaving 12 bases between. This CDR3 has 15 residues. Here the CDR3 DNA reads TGCGCCAGCAGCTTGGCCGTGGGATGGGACAATGAGCAGTTCTTC. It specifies CASSLAVGWDNEQFF.

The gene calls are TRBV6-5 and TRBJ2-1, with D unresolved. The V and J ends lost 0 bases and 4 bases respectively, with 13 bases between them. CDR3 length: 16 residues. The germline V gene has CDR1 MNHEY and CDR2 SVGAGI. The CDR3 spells CASSYSRLTLYNEQFF. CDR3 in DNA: TGTGCCAGCAGTTACTCGAGACTTACGCTTTACAATGAGCAGTTCTTC.

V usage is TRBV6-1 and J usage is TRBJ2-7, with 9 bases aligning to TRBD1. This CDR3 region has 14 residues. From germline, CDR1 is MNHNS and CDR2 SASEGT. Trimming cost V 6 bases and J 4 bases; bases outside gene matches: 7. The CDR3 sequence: CASRGGTGKYEQYF. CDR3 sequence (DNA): TGTGCCAGCAGGGGAGGGACAGGGAAGTACGAGCAGTACTTC.

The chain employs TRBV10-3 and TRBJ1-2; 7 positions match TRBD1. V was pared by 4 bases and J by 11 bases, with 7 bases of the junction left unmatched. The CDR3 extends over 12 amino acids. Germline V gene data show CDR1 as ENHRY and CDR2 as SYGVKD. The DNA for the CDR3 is TGTGCCATCAGTGGACAGGGAGTTGAGTACACCTTC. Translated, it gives CAISGQGVEYTF.

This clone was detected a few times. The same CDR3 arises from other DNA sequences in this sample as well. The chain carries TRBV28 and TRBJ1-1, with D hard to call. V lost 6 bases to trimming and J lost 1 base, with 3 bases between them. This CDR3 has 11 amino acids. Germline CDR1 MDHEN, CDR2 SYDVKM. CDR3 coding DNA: TGTGCCAGCAGGCGGAACACTGAAGCTTTCTTT. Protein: CASRRNTEAFF.

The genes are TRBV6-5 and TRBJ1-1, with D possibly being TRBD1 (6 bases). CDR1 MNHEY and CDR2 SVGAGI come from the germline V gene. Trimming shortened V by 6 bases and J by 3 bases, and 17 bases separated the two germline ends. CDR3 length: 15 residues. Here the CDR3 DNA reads TGTGCCAGCAGGGGGGGCAGCTCCCATTACACTGAAGCTTTCTTT. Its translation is CASRGGSSHYTEAFF.

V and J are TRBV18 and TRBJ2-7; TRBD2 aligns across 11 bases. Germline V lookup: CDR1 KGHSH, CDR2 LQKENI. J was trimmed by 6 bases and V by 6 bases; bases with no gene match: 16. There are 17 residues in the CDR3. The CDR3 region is CASSPRLAGSGAPEQYF. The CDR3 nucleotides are TGTGCCAGCTCCCCTCGACTAGCGGGGAGTGGGGCTCCCGAGCAGTACTTC.

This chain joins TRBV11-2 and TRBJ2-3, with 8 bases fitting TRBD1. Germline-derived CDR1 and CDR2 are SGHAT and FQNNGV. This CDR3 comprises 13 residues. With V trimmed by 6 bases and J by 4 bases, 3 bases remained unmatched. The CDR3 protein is CASRTTGADTQYF. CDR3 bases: TGTGCCAGCAGAACGACAGGGGCAGATACGCAGTATTTT.

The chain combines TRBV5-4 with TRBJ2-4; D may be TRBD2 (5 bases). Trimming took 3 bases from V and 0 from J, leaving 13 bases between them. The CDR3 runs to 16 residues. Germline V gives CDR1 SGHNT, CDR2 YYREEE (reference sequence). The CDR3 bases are TGTGCCAGCAGCTCAGGTTCCGGGATAGCCAAAAACATTCAGTACTTC. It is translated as CASSSGSGIAKNIQYF. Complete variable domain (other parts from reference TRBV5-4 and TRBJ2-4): ETGVTQSPTHLIKTRGQQVTLRCSSQSGHNTVSWYQQALGQGPQFIFQYYREEENGRGNFPPRFSGLQFPNYSSELNVNALELDDSALYLCASSSGSGIAKNIQYFGAGTRLSVL.

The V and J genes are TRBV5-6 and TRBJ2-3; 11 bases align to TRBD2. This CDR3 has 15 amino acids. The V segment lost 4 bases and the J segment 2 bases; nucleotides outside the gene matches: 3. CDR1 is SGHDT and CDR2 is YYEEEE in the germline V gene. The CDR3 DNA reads TGTGCCAGCAGCCGGACTAGCGGGTACACAGATACGCAGTATTTT. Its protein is CASSRTSGYTDTQYF.

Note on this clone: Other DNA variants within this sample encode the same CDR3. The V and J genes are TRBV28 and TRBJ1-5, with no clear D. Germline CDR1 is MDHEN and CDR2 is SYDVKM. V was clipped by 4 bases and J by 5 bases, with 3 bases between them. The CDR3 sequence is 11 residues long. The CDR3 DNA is TGTGCCAGCAGTTCTGATCAGCCCCAGCATTTT. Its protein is CASSSDQPQHF.

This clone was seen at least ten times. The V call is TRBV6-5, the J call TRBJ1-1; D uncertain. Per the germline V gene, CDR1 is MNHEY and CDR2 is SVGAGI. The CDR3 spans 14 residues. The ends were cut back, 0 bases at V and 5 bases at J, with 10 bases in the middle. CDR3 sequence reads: CASSYSIVGTEAFF. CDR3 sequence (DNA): TGTGCCAGCAGTTACTCGATAGTAGGAACTGAAGCTTTCTTT.

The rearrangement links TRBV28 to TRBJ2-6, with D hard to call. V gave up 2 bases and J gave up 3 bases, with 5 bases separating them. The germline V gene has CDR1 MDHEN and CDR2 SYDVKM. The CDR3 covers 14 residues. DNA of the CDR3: TGTGCCAGCAGTTTAGATTTTGGGGCCAACGTCCTGACTTTC. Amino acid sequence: CASSLDFGANVLTF. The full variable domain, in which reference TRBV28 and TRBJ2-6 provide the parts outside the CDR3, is DVKVTQSSRYLVKRTGEKVFLECVQDMDHENMFWYRQDPGLGLRLIYFSYDVKMKEKGDIPEGYSVSREKKERFSLILESASTNQTSMYLCASSLDFGANVLTFGAGSRLTVL.

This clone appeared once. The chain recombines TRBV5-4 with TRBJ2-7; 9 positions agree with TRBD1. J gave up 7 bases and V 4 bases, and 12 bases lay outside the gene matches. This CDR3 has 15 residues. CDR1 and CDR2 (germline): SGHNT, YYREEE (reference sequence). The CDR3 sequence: CASSLRQGGGQEQYF. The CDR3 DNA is TGTGCCAGCAGCCTCCGACAGGGGGGCGGTCAGGAGCAGTACTTC.